This TCR beta chain comes out of a study of radiation and T cells in renal cell carcinoma. Findings and caveats of the study: Top tumor clonotypes rose in blood 2 weeks post-radiation, then contracted. Baseline intratumoral clonotype presence is unknown without pretreatment biopsies.

Only in-frame clones appear in the TCRdb table, and some are missing; sequencing was by immunoSEQ multiplex PCR. The sample carries more than 100,000 clones, around 90% recorded once. Worth noting for this clone: Antigen unknown.

V trimming: 3 bases; J trimming: 1 base; junction bases outside the gene matches: 8. The CDR3 extends over 15 amino acids. Germline V gene lookup returns CDR1 GTSNPN and CDR2 SVGIG (reference sequence). Indicated time point: blood 2 weeks post-SBRT. This sample's treatment: 15 Gy SBRT to primary tumor, nephrectomy 4 weeks later. Blood was sampled at baseline, 2 weeks and 4 weeks after SBRT. This TCR was recovered from a woman in her 70s with renal cell carcinoma. Sequenced here: blood, sampled from a patient whose treatment included radiotherapy and nephrectomy. This sequence joins TRBV30 and TRBJ1-1; 7 bases map to TRBD1. In nucleotides, the CDR3 is TGTGCCTGGAGAGCCGAGGGACAGTGGAACACTGAAGCTTTCTTT. Residues: CAWRAEGQWNTEAFF.